The rows below give T cell receptor beta chains drawn from one sample of a study of blood T cells in healthy people across ages. TCRdb re-analysed the 5' RACE reads in MiXCR, keeping a single row per CDR3 protein. The sample consists of roughly 1,500,000 distinct CDR3 sequences, around 39% of them appearing once. Sequencing was carried out using blood. The receptors shown here come from a woman between 18 and 29 years old in good health. The CDR3 runs from the conserved cysteine through the conserved F or W. A D gene is named only where the DNA matches it firmly. The size field is filled for only some rows; it gives once, few, many or a size class.

clone size	V gene	J gene	D gene	CDR3 DNA	CDR3 protein
-	TRBV28	TRBJ2-1	TRBD1	TGCGCCAGCAGGCCCCGACAGGGGGCGCGGGATGAGCAGTTCTTC	CASRPRQGARDEQFF
many	TRBV6-1	TRBJ2-7	-	TGTGCCAGTCCCAGGGGATACGAGCAGTACTTC	CASPRGYEQYF
few	TRBV10-3	TRBJ2-5	TRBD1	TGTGCCATCAGTCCGGGGACAGGTGGCCAAGAGACCCAGTACTTC	CAISPGTGGQETQYF
-	TRBV20-1	TRBJ2-4	TRBD2	TGCAGTGCTAGAGATCAGGGGTGGGTAGCGGGGGTTACCTCCTACAATGAGCAGTACTTC	CSARDQGWVAGVTSYNEQYF
-	TRBV15	TRBJ2-7	-	TGTGCCACCAGCAGAGATCACGGAGGGAAGGACGAGCAGTACTTC	CATSRDHGGKDEQYF
-	TRBV21-1	TRBJ1-5	-	TGTGCCAGCAGCAAGGGGAATCTACAGGGGGGCAATCAGCCCCAGCATTTT	CASSKGNLQGGNQPQHF
few	TRBV12-3/TRBV12-4	TRBJ1-4	-	TGTGCCAGCACTCACCAGCAGGGGGAAAAACTGTTTTTT	CASTHQQGEKLFF
few	TRBV2	TRBJ2-7	TRBD1	TGTGCCAGCAGTCGGGGACAGGGACCCTACGAGCAGTACTTC	CASSRGQGPYEQYF
few	TRBV12-3/TRBV12-4	TRBJ2-7	-	TGTGCCAGCAGTCATACAGTGTCCTTTTCCGCCGAGCAGTACTTC	CASSHTVSFSAEQYF
-	TRBV5-5	TRBJ2-1	TRBD2	TGTGCCAGCAGCTTGCTAGCGGGAGAAGGAGGTAACAATGAGCAGTTCTTC	CASSLLAGEGGNNEQFF
-	TRBV29-1	TRBJ2-7	TRBD1	TGCAGCGTTGGAGACAGGGGGCGCGTCTACGAGCAGTACTTC	CSVGDRGRVYEQYF
-	TRBV7-6	TRBJ1-6	TRBD1	TGTGCCAGCAGCTCAGGGACAGGGCCTAATTCACCCCTCCACTTT	CASSSGTGPNSPLHF
-	TRBV7-9	TRBJ2-1	-	TGTGCCAGCAGCCGATTAGCGCTTTACAATGAGCAGTTCTTC	CASSRLALYNEQFF
-	TRBV27	TRBJ2-4	-	TGTGCCACCGCCCCTGTTGGGAACAAAAACATTCAGTACTTC	CATAPVGNKNIQYF
few	TRBV12-3/TRBV12-4	TRBJ1-4	-	TGTGCCAGCAGGCGCCGGGACGGGGATGAAAAACTGTTTTTT	CASRRRDGDEKLFF
few	TRBV10-3	TRBJ2-3	-	TGTGCCATCAGTGAAACTGGATTTGAGACAGATACGCAGTATTTT	CAISETGFETDTQYF
few	TRBV7-2	TRBJ2-1	-	TGTGCCAGCAGCCCCTTGGGCGGGAACATTTACAATGAGCAGTTCTTC	CASSPLGGNIYNEQFF
few	TRBV10-3	TRBJ2-7	TRBD1	TGTGCCATCAGTGAGGGACAGGCCCGCTACGAGCAGTACTTC	CAISEGQARYEQYF
few	TRBV7-9	TRBJ1-4	-	TGTGCCAGCGGTAATGAAAAACTGTTTTTT	CASGNEKLFF
-	TRBV28	TRBJ2-3	TRBD2	TGTGCCAGCAGTTTTAGCGGGGGGGATGGGACGCAGTATTTT	CASSFSGGDGTQYF
-	TRBV6-1	TRBJ1-4	-	TGTGCCAGCAGAGGATTAAAGAATGAAAAACTGTTTTTT	CASRGLKNEKLFF
few	TRBV6-5	TRBJ2-5	-	TGTGCCAGCAGTTGGTCTAGGCACCAAGAGACCCAGTACTTC	CASSWSRHQETQYF